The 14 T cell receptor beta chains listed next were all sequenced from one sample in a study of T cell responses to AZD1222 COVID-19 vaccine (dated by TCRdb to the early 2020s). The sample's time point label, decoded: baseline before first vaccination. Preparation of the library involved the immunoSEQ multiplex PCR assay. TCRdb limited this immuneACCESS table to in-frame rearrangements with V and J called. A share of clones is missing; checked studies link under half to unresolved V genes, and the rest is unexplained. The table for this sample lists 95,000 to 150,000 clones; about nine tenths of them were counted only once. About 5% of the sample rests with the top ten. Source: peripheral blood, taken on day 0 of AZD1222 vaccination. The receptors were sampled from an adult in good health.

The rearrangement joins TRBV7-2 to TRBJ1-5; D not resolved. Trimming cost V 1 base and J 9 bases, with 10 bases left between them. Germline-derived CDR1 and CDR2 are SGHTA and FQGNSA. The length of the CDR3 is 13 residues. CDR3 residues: CASSLGAAGPQHF. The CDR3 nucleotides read TGTGCCAGCAGCTTAGGAGCCGCCGGGCCCCAGCATTTT.

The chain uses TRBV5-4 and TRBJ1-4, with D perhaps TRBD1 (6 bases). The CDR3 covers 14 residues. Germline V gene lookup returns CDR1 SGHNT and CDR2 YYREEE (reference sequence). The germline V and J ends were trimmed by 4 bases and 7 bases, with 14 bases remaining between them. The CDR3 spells CASSTRDTSEKLFF. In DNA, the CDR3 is TGTGCCAGCAGCACAAGGGACACGAGTGAAAAACTGTTTTTT.

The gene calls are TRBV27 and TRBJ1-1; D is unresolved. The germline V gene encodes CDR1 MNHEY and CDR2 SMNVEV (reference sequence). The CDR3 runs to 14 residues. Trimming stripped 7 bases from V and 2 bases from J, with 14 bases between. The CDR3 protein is CASTASSGNTEAFF. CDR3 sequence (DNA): TGTGCCAGCACCGCCAGTTCCGGAAACACTGAAGCTTTCTTT.

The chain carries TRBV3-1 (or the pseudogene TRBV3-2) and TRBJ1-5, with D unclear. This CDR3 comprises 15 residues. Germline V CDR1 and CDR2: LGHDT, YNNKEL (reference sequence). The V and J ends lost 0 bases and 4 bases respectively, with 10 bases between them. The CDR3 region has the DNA TGTGCCAGCAGCCAAGATCTCCTTGGGAATCAGCCCCAGCATTTT. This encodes CASSQDLLGNQPQHF.

CDR3 region: CASSFTTGELFF. As DNA, the CDR3 is TGTGCCAGCAGTTTTACCACCGGGGAGCTGTTTTTT. The chain joins TRBV27 to TRBJ2-2; no firm D call. In germline, CDR1 is MNHEY, CDR2 SMNVEV (reference sequence). The V end lost 3 bases, the J end lost 4 bases, and 3 bases lay between the germline ends. The CDR3 is 12 amino acids.

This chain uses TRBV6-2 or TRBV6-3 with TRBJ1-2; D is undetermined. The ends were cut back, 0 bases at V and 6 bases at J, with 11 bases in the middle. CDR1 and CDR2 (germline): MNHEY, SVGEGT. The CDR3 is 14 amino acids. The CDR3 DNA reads TGTGCCAGCAGTTACTCGACGGGTGAGAATGGCTACACCTTC. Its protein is CASSYSTGENGYTF.

Here the CDR3 reads CASSLGSNEQFF. CDR3 bases: TGTGCCAGCTCACTCGGCAGCAATGAGCAGTTCTTC. This chain uses TRBV18 with TRBJ2-1; D not resolved. Trimming took 4 bases from V and 6 from J, leaving 7 bases between them. The CDR3 is 12 amino acids. The germline CDR1 and CDR2 sequences are KGHSH and LQKENI.

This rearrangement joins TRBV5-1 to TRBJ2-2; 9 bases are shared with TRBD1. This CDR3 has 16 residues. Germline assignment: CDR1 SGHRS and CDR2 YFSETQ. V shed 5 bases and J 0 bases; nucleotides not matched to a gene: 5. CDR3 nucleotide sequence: TGCGCCAGCAGGGAACAGGGGGCGGCGAACACCGGGGAGCTGTTTTTT. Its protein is CASREQGAANTGELFF.

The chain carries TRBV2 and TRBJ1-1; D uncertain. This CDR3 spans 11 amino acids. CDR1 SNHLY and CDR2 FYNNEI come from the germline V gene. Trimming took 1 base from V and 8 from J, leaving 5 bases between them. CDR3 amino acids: CASSEDREAFF. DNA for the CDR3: TGTGCCAGCAGTGAAGACCGGGAAGCTTTCTTT. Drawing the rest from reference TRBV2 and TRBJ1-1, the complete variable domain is EPEVTQTPSHQVTQMGQEVILRCVPISNHLYFYWYRQILGQKVEFLVSFYNNEISEKSEIFDDQFSVERPDGSNFTLKIRSTKLEDSAMYFCASSEDREAFFGQGTRLTVV.

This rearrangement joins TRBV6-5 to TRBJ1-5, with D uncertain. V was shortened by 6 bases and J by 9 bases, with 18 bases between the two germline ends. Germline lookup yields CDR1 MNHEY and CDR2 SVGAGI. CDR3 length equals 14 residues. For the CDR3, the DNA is TGTGCCAGCAGCTCGGGTGGTGAAACTGGGCCCCAGCATTTT. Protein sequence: CASSSGGETGPQHF.

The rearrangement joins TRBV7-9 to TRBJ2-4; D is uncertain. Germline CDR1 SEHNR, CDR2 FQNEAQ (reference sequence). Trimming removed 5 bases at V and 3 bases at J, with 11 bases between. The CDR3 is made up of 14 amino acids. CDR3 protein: CASSAPSGKNIQYF. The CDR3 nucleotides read TGTGCCAGCAGCGCGCCCTCGGGCAAAAACATTCAGTACTTC.

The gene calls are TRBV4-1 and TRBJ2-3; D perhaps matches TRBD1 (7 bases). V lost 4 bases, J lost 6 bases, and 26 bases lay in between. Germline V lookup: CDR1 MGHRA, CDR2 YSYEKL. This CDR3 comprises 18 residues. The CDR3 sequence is CASSLPEAGRGSTDTQYF. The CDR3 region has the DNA TGCGCCAGCAGCCTCCCAGAAGCGGGCAGGGGGTCGACGGATACGCAGTATTTT.

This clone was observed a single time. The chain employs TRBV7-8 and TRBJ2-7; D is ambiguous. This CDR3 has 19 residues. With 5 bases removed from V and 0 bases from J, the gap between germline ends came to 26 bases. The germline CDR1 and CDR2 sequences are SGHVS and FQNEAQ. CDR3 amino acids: CASSPPRGETRRSSYEQYF. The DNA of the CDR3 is TGTGCCAGCAGCCCCCCACGCGGCGAGACCCGTCGAAGCTCCTACGAGCAGTACTTC.

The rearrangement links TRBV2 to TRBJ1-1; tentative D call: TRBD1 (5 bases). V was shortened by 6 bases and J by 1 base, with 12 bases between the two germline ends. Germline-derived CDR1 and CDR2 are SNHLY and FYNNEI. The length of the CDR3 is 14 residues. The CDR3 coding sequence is TGTGCCAGCAGGGGGGACGCGGGGAACACTGAAGCTTTCTTT. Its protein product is CASRGDAGNTEAFF.